Below are 15 T cell receptor beta chains sequenced from a single sample in a study of blood T cell repertoires in COVID-19. Assay used: immunoSEQ multiplex PCR; TCRdb lists only in-frame clones, some missing. The data contain about 200,000 clones, more than 75% of them singletons. Sequenced: peripheral blood. These receptors were taken from an elderly man with acute or convalescent COVID-19.

This clone was counted between two and nine times. V is TRBV3-1 (or the pseudogene TRBV3-2) and J is TRBJ1-2; no firm D call. This CDR3 has 13 residues. Looked up from germline, CDR1 is LGHDT and CDR2 is YNNKEL (reference sequence). V was cut by 2 bases and J by 5 bases, with 9 bases left in between. This CDR3 is CASSQSGMYGYTF. DNA of the CDR3: TGTGCCAGCAGCCAATCGGGGATGTATGGCTACACCTTC.

J is TRBJ1-4 and V is TRBV19, with 9 nucleotides matching TRBD1. The V gene's germline CDR1 is LNHDA and CDR2 SQIVND (reference sequence). V shed 6 bases, J shed 7 bases, and the junction held 9 bases outside the gene matches. The CDR3 has 15 residues. The CDR3 region is CASSKPGQGGEKLFF. The DNA of the CDR3 is TGTGCCAGTAGCAAACCGGGACAGGGCGGTGAAAAACTGTTTTTT.

Only one count was recorded for this clone. The chain combines TRBV18 with TRBJ1-6; the match to TRBD1 covers 8 bases. Trimming at V came to 3 bases and at J to 0 bases, leaving 10 bases not matched to a gene. The length of the CDR3 is 19 residues. CDR1 is KGHSH and CDR2 is LQKENI in the germline V gene. CDR3 in amino acids: CASSPNQGTGSSYNSPLHF. The CDR3 coding sequence is TGTGCCAGCTCACCCAACCAAGGGACAGGATCCTCCTATAATTCACCCCTCCACTTT.

The gene calls are TRBV29-1 and TRBJ2-2, with 9 bases aligning to TRBD1. The CDR3 contains 14 residues. The germline V gene encodes CDR1 SQVTM and CDR2 ANQGSEA. Losses at the gene ends were 1 base for V and 3 bases for J; bases not matched to a gene: 0. CDR3 in DNA: TGCAGCGTTGAAGGGACAGGGGACACCGGGGAGCTGTTTTTT. Its protein product is CSVEGTGDTGELFF.

The chain is built from TRBV19 and TRBJ1-2; D gene ambiguous. The CDR3 loop spans 13 amino acids. V was cut by 3 bases and J by 4 bases, with 9 bases left in between. Germline CDR1 LNHDA, CDR2 SQIVND (reference sequence). DNA for the CDR3: TGTGCCAGTAGTATGGCAGGTACCTATGGCTACACCTTC. Translation: CASSMAGTYGYTF.

The V call is TRBV6-5, the J call TRBJ2-4; 8 positions match TRBD1. From germline, CDR1 is MNHEY and CDR2 SVGAGI. J gave up 6 bases and V 6 bases, and 7 bases lay outside the gene matches. The CDR3 is 14 amino acids. The CDR3 nucleotides are TGTGCCAGCAGAGCAAACGGACAGGGAAACATTCAGTACTTC. It translates to CASRANGQGNIQYF.

The chain links TRBV6-5 to TRBJ1-6, with D unclear. Germline CDR1 MNHEY, CDR2 SVGAGI. The V end lost 6 bases, the J end lost 7 bases, and 16 bases lay between the germline ends. The CDR3 has 15 residues. The CDR3 reads CASSSERVGNSPLHF. CDR3 bases: TGTGCCAGCAGCTCCGAGAGGGTGGGAAATTCACCCCTCCACTTT.

V and J are TRBV21-1 and TRBJ1-2; no check of the table's D call, TRBD1, against the DNA was made. TRBV21-1 is a recognized pseudogene. The CDR3 length is 14 residues. Here the CDR3 DNA reads TGTGCCAGCAGCGCGCGACAGGGGCGGGAGGGCTACACCTTC. Its protein is CASSARQGREGYTF.

V is TRBV10-2 and J is TRBJ2-1, with D tentatively TRBD1 (6 bases). CDR3 length equals 11 residues. V lost 4 bases to trimming and J lost 15 bases, with 13 bases between them. Germline CDR1 is WSHSY and CDR2 is SAAADI. CDR3 sequence reads: CASSATGKGFF. CDR3 DNA sequence: TGCGCCAGCAGTGCTACAGGGAAGGGGTTCTTC.

The count of this clone is one. The rearrangement uses TRBV7-3 and TRBJ2-7; 7 nucleotides agree with TRBD1. After removal of 8 bases from V and 6 bases from J, the junction contained 7 bases not matched to a gene. CDR3 length equals 12 residues. Germline V CDR1 and CDR2: SGHTA, FQGTGA. CDR3 DNA: TGTGCCAGCGCGACAGGGTATTCCGAGCAGTACTTC. This encodes CASATGYSEQYF.

The chain couples TRBV2 to TRBJ2-1; TRBD2 matches 7 bases. The CDR3 is made up of 15 amino acids. V was pared by 6 bases and J by 5 bases, with 10 bases of the junction left unmatched. The germline V gene encodes CDR1 SNHLY and CDR2 FYNNEI. CDR3 DNA sequence: TGTGCCAGCAGGGATACTAGCGCGTTTAACAATGAGCAGTTCTTC. As protein: CASRDTSAFNNEQFF.

The chain links TRBV9 to TRBJ2-7; tentative D call: TRBD2 (5 bases). This CDR3 has 14 residues. Germline V gene data show CDR1 as SGDLS and CDR2 as YYNGEE. V was shortened by 4 bases and J by 3 bases, with 14 bases between the two germline ends. The CDR3 sequence: CASSPDPAGYEQYV. As DNA, the CDR3 is TGTGCCAGCAGCCCGGACCCGGCGGGCTACGAGCAGTACGTC.

V usage is TRBV11-2 and J usage is TRBJ2-7, with 10 positions matching TRBD2. The CDR3 spans 13 residues. Germline loops: CDR1 SGHAT, CDR2 FQNNGV. V shed 5 bases, J shed 6 bases, and the junction held 4 bases outside the gene matches. CDR3 in amino acids: CASSERLAGEQYV. DNA of the CDR3: TGTGCCAGCAGCGAACGACTAGCGGGCGAGCAGTACGTC.

V usage is TRBV10-3 and J usage is TRBJ1-4, with D perhaps TRBD1 (6 bases). The germline V gene encodes CDR1 ENHRY and CDR2 SYGVKD. V was clipped by 2 bases and J by 11 bases, with 18 bases between them. There are 15 residues in the CDR3. The CDR3 sequence: CAISEPTGKGAKLFF. The DNA of the CDR3 is TGTGCCATCAGTGAGCCCACAGGGAAAGGGGCTAAACTGTTTTTT.

V usage is TRBV11-2 and J usage is TRBJ2-7; 8 bases agree with TRBD2. Germline assignment: CDR1 SGHAT and CDR2 FQNNGV. The length of the CDR3 is 15 residues. J was trimmed by 2 bases and V by 5 bases; bases with no gene match: 8. CDR3 sequence: CASSLLREGAYEQYF. The CDR3 DNA reads as TGTGCCAGCAGCCTACTCCGGGAGGGCGCCTACGAGCAGTACTTC.